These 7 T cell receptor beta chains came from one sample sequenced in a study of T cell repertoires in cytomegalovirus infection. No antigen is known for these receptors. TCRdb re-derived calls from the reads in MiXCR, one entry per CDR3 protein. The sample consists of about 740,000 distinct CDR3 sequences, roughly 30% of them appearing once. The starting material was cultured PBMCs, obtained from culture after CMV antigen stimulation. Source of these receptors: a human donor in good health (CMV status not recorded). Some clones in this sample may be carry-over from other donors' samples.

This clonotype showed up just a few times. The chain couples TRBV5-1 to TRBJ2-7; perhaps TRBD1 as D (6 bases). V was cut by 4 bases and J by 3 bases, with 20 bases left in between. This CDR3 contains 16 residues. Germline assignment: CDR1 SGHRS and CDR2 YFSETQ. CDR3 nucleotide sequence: TGCGCCAGCAGCAGGATTACAGGGAAGGATTACTACGAGCAGTACTTC. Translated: CASSRITGKDYYEQYF.

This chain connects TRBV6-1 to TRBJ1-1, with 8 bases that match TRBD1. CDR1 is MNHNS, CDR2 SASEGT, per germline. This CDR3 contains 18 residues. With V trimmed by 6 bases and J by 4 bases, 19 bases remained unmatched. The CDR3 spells CASRHPGGYLLLRTEAFF. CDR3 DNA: TGTGCCAGCAGACACCCAGGGGGCTACCTTCTGCTGCGCACTGAAGCTTTCTTT.

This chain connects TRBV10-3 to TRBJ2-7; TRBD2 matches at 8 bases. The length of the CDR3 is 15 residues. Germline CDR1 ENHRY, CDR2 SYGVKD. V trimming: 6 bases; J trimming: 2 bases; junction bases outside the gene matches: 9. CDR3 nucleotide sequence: TGTGCCATCAGCACGACTAGCGAGCCGACCTACGAGCAGTACTTC. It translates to CAISTTSEPTYEQYF.

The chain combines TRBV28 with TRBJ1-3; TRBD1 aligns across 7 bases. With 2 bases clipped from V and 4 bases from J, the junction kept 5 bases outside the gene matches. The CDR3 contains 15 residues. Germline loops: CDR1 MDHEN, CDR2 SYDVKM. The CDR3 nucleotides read TGTGCCAGCAGTTTAGGACAGGCGGGGGGAAACACCATATATTTT. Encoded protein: CASSLGQAGGNTIYF.

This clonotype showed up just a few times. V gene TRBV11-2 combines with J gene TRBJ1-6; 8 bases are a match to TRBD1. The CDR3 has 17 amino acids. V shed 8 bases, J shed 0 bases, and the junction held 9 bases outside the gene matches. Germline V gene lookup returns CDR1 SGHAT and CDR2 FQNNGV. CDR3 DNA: TGTGCCAGCTCCGGGACAGGTCCCAGCTCCTATAATTCACCCCTCCACTTT. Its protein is CASSGTGPSSYNSPLHF.

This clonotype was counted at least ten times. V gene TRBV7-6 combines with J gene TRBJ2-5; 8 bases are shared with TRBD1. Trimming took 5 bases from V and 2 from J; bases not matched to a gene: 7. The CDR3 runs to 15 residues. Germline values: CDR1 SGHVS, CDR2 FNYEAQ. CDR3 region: CASSTDRGSQETQYF. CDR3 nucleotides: TGTGCCAGCAGCACAGACAGGGGCAGTCAAGAGACCCAGTACTTC.

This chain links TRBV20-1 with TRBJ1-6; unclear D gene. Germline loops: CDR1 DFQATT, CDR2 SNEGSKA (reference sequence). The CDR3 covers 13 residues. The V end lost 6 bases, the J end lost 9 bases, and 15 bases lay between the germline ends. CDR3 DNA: TGCAGTGCCCTGCGTGGGGTTCGTTCACCCCTCCACTTT. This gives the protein CSALRGVRSPLHF.